This T cell receptor beta chain was identified during a study of CD8+ T cells in alopecia areata (dated by TCRdb to 2017 to 2018). Study-wide context: The treated patients, all with moderate-to-severe alopecia areata, were enrolled in an open-label pilot trial of oral tofacitinib given at 5 to 10 mg twice daily. Tofacitinib was given for 6 to 18 months, followed by 6 months of follow-up off drug to assess delayed response and recurrence. Disease severity in treated patients was measured with the SALT score, which quantifies the percentage of affected scalp surface area. To study T cell clonal expansion in alopecia areata, the researchers applied high-throughput TCRbeta sequencing to both the C3H/HeJ mouse model and human patients. In humans, TCRbeta sequencing was performed on scalp tissue and on sorted CD4+ and CD8+ peripheral blood T cells from healthy controls and from patients with patchy or totalis/universalis alopecia areata. Biopsies were taken from tofacitinib-treated patients at baseline and again at 4 and 24 weeks into treatment, and several of those patients also had a later scalp biopsy. Scalp clonality was compared among normal scalp (n=4), patchy alopecia areata scalp (n=8), and alopecia totalis/universalis scalp (n=8). RNA was obtained with the PAXgene miRNA kit for fixed scalp, the miRNeasy kit for PBMCs, and the RNeasy kit for mouse skin. TCRbeta CDR3 regions were amplified by immunoSEQ multiplex PCR using 35 Vbeta forward and 13 Jbeta reverse primers. Results and caveats for the whole study, not just this receptor: Because the treated cohort was small and had just a single nonresponder, larger studies are needed to establish links between baseline CD8+ expansion and response. Many expanded lesional clones persisted in scalp and blood during tofacitinib treatment, which may partly explain relapse after stopping treatment. Shared TCR sequences between patients were less evident than in mice, which may be partly attributable to HLA diversity in the patient population. Compared with normal scalp, lesional scalp had higher clonality and more expanded CD8+ clones, particularly in alopecia totalis/universalis, a pattern that suggests antigenic drive. Tofacitinib significantly decreased scalp clonality and the number of expanded CD8+ clones among the top 100 scalp clones. Scalp TCR repertoire analysis is complicated because resident alphabeta T cells in normal human skin are also sequenced, whereas mouse skin is dominated by gammadelta T cells.

The V end gives up 6 bases and the J end 4 bases, leaving 16 bases in the junction not matched to a gene. CDR1 SGHVS and CDR2 FQNEAQ were looked up in the germline V gene. Inclusive of the bounding cysteine and phenylalanine, the CDR3 is 20 residues long. The CDR3 DNA has 60 bases and is translated from base 1. Library preparation used the immunoSEQ multiplex PCR assay. To provide template for TCR sequencing, every sample had RNA extracted and reverse transcribed into cDNA. SuperScript III was used for first-strand cDNA synthesis, primed with a 2:1 mix of oligo-dT and random hexamers. Amplification bias was assessed with a synthetic immune receptor repertoire, and residual bias was removed computationally. The paper's data handling went like this. Raw reads were preprocessed to remove errors, and CDR3 was defined according to IMGT conventions as the region from the conserved cysteine to phenylalanine. Clonality was calculated as 1 minus Shannon entropy normalized by log2 of the number of productive unique TCRs. CD4 or CD8 identity of scalp clones was inferred by cross-referencing scalp TCRbeta sequences with sorted blood CD4 and CD8 repertoires. The source is immuneACCESS, and TCRdb retained only in-frame sequences with V and J called. Part of the clones is not carried over; for the studies checked, unresolved V genes explain less than half of this, and the remainder is unexplained. The D gene and trimming were derived from the DNA, and the V and J assignments and clone size from that table. The sample table records 190,000 or so clones; roughly 64% of these occur just once. Around 13% of the sample rests with the top ten.

The time point label here, explained by the study, means: around 24 weeks on oral tofacitinib. The label giving this sample's treatment or condition can be read as: oral pan-JAK inhibitor, 5-10 mg twice daily. Lesional scalp punch biopsies and peripheral blood were collected from alopecia areata patients. After PBMCs were isolated by density centrifugation and stained for CD3, CD4 and CD8, a FACSAria was used to sort CD4+ and CD8+ T cells. Comments on this clone: Its antigen is not yet known. Base qualities are not provided; no much larger clone lies one nucleotide away.

This specimen was CD8+ T cells sorted from blood, taken at week 24, from a patient treated with tofacitinib. The TCR was taken from a human donor with alopecia areata. The V and J genes are TRBV7-8 and TRBJ2-3, with 16 bases in between that match TRBD2. The DNA reads TGTGCCAGCAGTCCCCCGGCGGGACTAGCGGGGGGGCTTGGTGCAGATACGCAGTATTTT. It encodes CASSPPAGLAGGLGADTQYF.